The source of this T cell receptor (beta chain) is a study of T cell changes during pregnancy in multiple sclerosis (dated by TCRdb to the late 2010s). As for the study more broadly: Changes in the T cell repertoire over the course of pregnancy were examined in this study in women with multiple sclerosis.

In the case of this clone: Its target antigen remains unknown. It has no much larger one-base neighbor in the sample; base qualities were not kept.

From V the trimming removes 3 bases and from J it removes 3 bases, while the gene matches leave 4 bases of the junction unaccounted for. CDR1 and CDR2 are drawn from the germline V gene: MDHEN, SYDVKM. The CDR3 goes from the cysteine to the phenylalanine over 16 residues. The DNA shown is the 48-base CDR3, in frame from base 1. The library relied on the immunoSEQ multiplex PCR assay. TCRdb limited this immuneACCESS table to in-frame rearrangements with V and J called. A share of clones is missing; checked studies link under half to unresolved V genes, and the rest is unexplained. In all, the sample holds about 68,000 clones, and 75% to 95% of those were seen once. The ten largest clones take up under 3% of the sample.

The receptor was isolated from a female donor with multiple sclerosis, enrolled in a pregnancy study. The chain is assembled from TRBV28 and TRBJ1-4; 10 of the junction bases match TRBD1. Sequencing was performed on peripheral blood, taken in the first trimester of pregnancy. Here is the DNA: TGTGCCAGCAGTTTGGACAGGGGGTCGCCTAATGAAAAACTGTTTTTT. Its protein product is CASSLDRGSPNEKLFF.